This T cell receptor beta chain was identified during a study of blood T cell repertoires in COVID-19. Study information: COVID-19 samples, acute and convalescent, were from the United States, Italy and Spain.

Authors' processing steps: Amplification of reference gene primers was used by the study to estimate nucleated cell counts. The method was immunoSEQ multiplex PCR; TCRdb's version includes in-frame clones alone and lacks a portion of them. V, J and clone size are taken as reported in that table, and D and trimming were inferred from the DNA itself. The data show some 120,000 clones, roughly 82% seen once. V lost 2 bases and J 10 bases, leaving 14 bases between the germline ends. The germline V gene encodes CDR1 SGHTA and CDR2 FQGNSA. The CDR3 has 13 amino acids. The sequence was collected from a human donor in a cohort sampled during active COVID-19. Sequences were obtained from peripheral blood. The chain uses TRBV7-2 and TRBJ1-2; D remains unclear. The CDR3 region has the DNA TGTGCCAGCAGCTTACAGGCGCACCAGTCCTACACCTTC. Protein sequence: CASSLQAHQSYTF.